These 10 T cell receptor beta chains were all obtained from the same sample, sequenced in a study of blood T cell repertoires in COVID-19. This table comes from immunoSEQ multiplex PCR, and its TCRdb copy is limited to in-frame clones, with some not included. Here the sample spans 150,000 to 200,000 clones, 85% to 95% being singletons. Input material: peripheral blood. These receptors were collected from a woman in her sixties or seventies with COVID-19, enrolled during active disease.

A single count supports this clone. This chain uses TRBV30 with TRBJ1-2; D gene uncertain. Germline V gene lookup returns CDR1 GTSNPN and CDR2 SVGIG (reference sequence). The CDR3 spans 13 residues. Trimming cost V 1 base and J 2 bases, with 8 bases left between them. In nucleotides, the CDR3 is TGTGCCTGGAGTGGTGGTCGGAACTATGGCTACACCTTC. Translated, it gives CAWSGGRNYGYTF. Full variable domain (outside the CDR3, taken from reference TRBV30 and TRBJ1-2): SQTIHQWPATLVQPVGSPLSLECTVEGTSNPNLYWYRQAAGRGLQLLFYSVGIGQISSEVPQNLSASRPQDRQFILSSKKLLLSDSGFYLCAWSGGRNYGYTFGSGTRLTVV.

The CDR3 DNA sequence: TGTGCCAGCAGCCCGACAGGAGGCCAGCCCCAGCATTTT. This gives the protein CASSPTGGQPQHF. The chain has TRBV3-1 (or the pseudogene TRBV3-2) and TRBJ1-5, with D possibly TRBD1 on 6 matching bases. The germline V gene encodes CDR1 LGHDT and CDR2 YNNKEL (reference sequence). Trimming took off 4 bases at V and 7 bases at J, with 11 bases between the two ends. CDR3 length equals 13 residues.

The chain links TRBV6-5 to TRBJ1-6; D is perhaps TRBD1 (5 bases). The CDR3 runs 14 residues. V lost 6 bases and J 8 bases, leaving 14 bases between the germline ends. Germline V gene lookup returns CDR1 MNHEY and CDR2 SVGAGI. CDR3 region: CASRAPGDYSPLHF. The CDR3 DNA follows: TGTGCCAGCAGAGCACCGGGGGACTATTCACCCCTCCACTTT.

The genes are TRBV4-3 and TRBJ2-3; 7 nucleotides line up with TRBD2. Germline V gives CDR1 LGHNA, CDR2 YSLEER. V was pared by 0 bases and J by 4 bases, with 4 bases of the junction left unmatched. This CDR3 region has 15 residues. The CDR3 spells CASSQEIRGADTQYF. DNA of the CDR3: TGCGCCAGCAGCCAAGAAATCCGGGGGGCAGATACGCAGTATTTT.

V usage is TRBV5-1 and J usage is TRBJ2-5, with 11 bases that match TRBD2. V dropped 1 base and J dropped 5; count of bases not matched to a gene: 4. Germline CDR1 and CDR2: SGHRS and YFSETQ. The CDR3 totals 15 residues. CDR3 sequence (DNA): TGCGCCAGCAGCTTGTCGGCTAGCGGGGGGGAGACCCAGTACTTC. It yields the protein CASSLSASGGETQYF.

The chain couples TRBV5-4 to TRBJ2-6; D is possibly TRBD1 (5 bases). There are 19 residues in the CDR3. The V and J ends lost 4 bases and 0 bases respectively, with 20 bases between them. The germline V gene has CDR1 SGHNT and CDR2 YYREEE (reference sequence). The CDR3 bases are TGTGCCAGCAGCCCAGATGGGGCTATAACTCGCTCTGGGGCCAACGTCCTGACTTTC. This encodes CASSPDGAITRSGANVLTF.

The CDR3 sequence is CASSKTQGANEKLFF. The DNA of the CDR3 is TGTGCCAGCAGCAAGACTCAGGGTGCTAATGAAAAACTGTTTTTT. This chain uses TRBV6-5 with TRBJ1-4; a possible D gene is TRBD1 (5 bases). V shed 6 bases and J shed 3 bases, with 14 bases lying between them. Germline values: CDR1 MNHEY, CDR2 SVGAGI. The CDR3 length is 15 residues.

The chain is built from TRBV6-5 and TRBJ1-1; TRBD1 aligns across 7 bases. CDR1 and CDR2 from the germline V gene are MNHEY and SVGAGI. The CDR3 is made up of 14 amino acids. Losses at the gene ends were 5 bases for V and 0 bases for J; bases not matched to a gene: 3. In DNA form, the CDR3 reads TGTGCCAGCAGTCCTGACAGGGTGAACACTGAAGCTTTCTTT. Residues: CASSPDRVNTEAFF.

The chain has TRBV27 and TRBJ1-6; 9 bases map to TRBD1. Germline CDR1 and CDR2: MNHEY and SMNVEV (reference sequence). The CDR3 totals 17 residues. Trimming cost V 6 bases and J 0 bases; bases outside gene matches: 6. The CDR3 is CASSWGQGSSYNSPLHF. DNA of the CDR3: TGTGCCAGCAGCTGGGGACAGGGAAGCTCCTATAATTCACCCCTCCACTTT.

V gene TRBV6-2 or TRBV6-3 combines with J gene TRBJ2-1; TRBD1 matches 8 bases. The CDR3 spans 15 residues. V lost 1 base to trimming and J lost 9 bases; unmatched junction nucleotides: 8. Germline V lookup: CDR1 MNHEY, CDR2 SVGEGT. The CDR3 region has the DNA TGTGCCAGCAGTTACTTGGCCAGGGGGCAGGGTGAGCAGTTCTTC. This translates into CASSYLARGQGEQFF.